A single sample is the source of the 21 T cell receptor beta chains below, sequenced in a study of blood T cell repertoires in COVID-19. Assay: immunoSEQ multiplex PCR; the TCRdb copy retains only in-frame clones and omits some. Of nearly 250,000 clones in the sample, around nine tenths were seen once. The sequenced sample consisted of peripheral blood. The receptors stem from a woman aged 60 to 75 who had recovered from COVID-19.

V gene TRBV6-4 combines with J gene TRBJ2-3; 9 bases are shared with TRBD2. This CDR3 is built from 15 residues. CDR1 and CDR2 (germline): MRHNA, SNTAGT. V trimming: 6 bases; J trimming: 2 bases; junction bases outside the gene matches: 6. For the CDR3, the DNA is TGTGCCAGCAGACCCAGGACTAGCGTCACAGATACGCAGTATTTT. Its protein product is CASRPRTSVTDTQYF.

The gene calls are TRBV2 and TRBJ1-6, with 8 bases lining up with TRBD1. V shed 5 bases and J 10 bases; nucleotides not matched to a gene: 10. Germline V CDR1 and CDR2: SNHLY, FYNNEI. The CDR3 consists of 15 residues. CDR3 nucleotides: TGTGCCAGCAGTTTATCCGGGACAGGCGCATCACCCCTCCACTTT. It yields the protein CASSLSGTGASPLHF.

The J gene is TRBJ1-6, the V gene TRBV5-6; TRBD1 aligns across 8 bases. Trimming at V came to 1 base and at J to 7 bases, leaving 7 bases not matched to a gene. This CDR3 is built from 16 residues. Per the germline V gene, CDR1 is SGHDT and CDR2 is YYEEEE. The CDR3 spells CASSLYPDRENSPLHF. CDR3 nucleotide sequence: TGTGCCAGCAGCTTGTACCCGGACAGGGAAAATTCACCCCTCCACTTT.

This clone has only a few counts. This chain joins TRBV4-1 and TRBJ2-1; TRBD1 agrees at 7 bases. Germline trimming cut 1 base from V and 5 bases from J; bases unmatched to any gene: 5. Germline CDR1 and CDR2: MGHRA and YSYEKL. This CDR3 has 15 residues. The CDR3 protein is CASSQGQGTNNEQFF. Here the CDR3 DNA reads TGCGCCAGCAGCCAAGGACAGGGCACGAACAATGAGCAGTTCTTC.

The V call is TRBV7-9, the J call TRBJ1-2, with D perhaps matching TRBD1 (5 bases). CDR3 size: 14 residues. Germline values: CDR1 SEHNR, CDR2 FQNEAQ (reference sequence). Between the trimmed V and J ends, which lost 8 bases and 7 bases, there was a span of 20 bases. The CDR3 loop is CASQGAGREGGYTF. The CDR3 DNA reads TGTGCCAGCCAGGGAGCTGGTAGGGAGGGTGGCTACACCTTC.

This clone was seen only once. The chain has TRBV28 and TRBJ1-2; D unclear. There are 16 residues in the CDR3. The V gene's germline CDR1 is MDHEN and CDR2 SYDVKM. V dropped 3 bases and J dropped 0 bases, with 14 bases sitting between them. CDR3 region: CASSLSGSPSNYGYTF. The DNA for the CDR3 is TGTGCCAGCAGTTTGTCAGGCAGCCCATCTAACTATGGCTACACCTTC.

This chain connects TRBV11-2 to TRBJ2-5; tentative D call: TRBD1 (6 bases). CDR1 is SGHAT, CDR2 FQNNGV, per germline. The V gene lost 1 base and the J gene lost 5 bases, with 20 bases spanning the gap. The CDR3 runs 17 residues. Here the CDR3 reads CASSLGSSLGAGETQYF. The DNA for the CDR3 is TGTGCCAGCAGCTTAGGAAGTTCTTTGGGGGCAGGGGAGACCCAGTACTTC.

This chain links TRBV19 with TRBJ2-7, with 8 bases aligning to TRBD2. The CDR3 has 13 amino acids. Germline loops: CDR1 LNHDA, CDR2 SQIVND (reference sequence). V was clipped by 8 bases and J by 4 bases; unmatched bases: 7. The CDR3 loop is CASAGTSRYEQYF. CDR3 in DNA: TGTGCCAGTGCCGGGACTAGTCGGTACGAGCAGTACTTC.

The rearrangement uses TRBV7-9 and TRBJ2-7; 8 nucleotides align to TRBD2. The CDR3 has 17 amino acids. The V and J ends lost 5 bases and 3 bases, in that order; junction bases with no gene match: 15. The germline CDR1 and CDR2 sequences are SEHNR and FQNEAQ (reference sequence). The CDR3 here is CASSRRSLAGSIYEQYF. The CDR3 DNA follows: TGTGCCAGCAGCCGGAGGAGTCTAGCGGGTTCTATCTACGAGCAGTACTTC.

This clone was counted ten times or more. This chain links TRBV5-4 with TRBJ2-1; D may be TRBD1 (6 bases). The CDR3 contains 15 residues. Germline V gene data show CDR1 as SGHNT and CDR2 as YYREEE (reference sequence). V shed 0 bases and J shed 2 bases, with 9 bases lying between them. The chain's CDR3 is CASSLAGDAYNEQFF. CDR3 DNA sequence: TGTGCCAGCAGCTTGGCAGGGGACGCCTACAATGAGCAGTTCTTC. The full variable domain, completed using reference TRBV5-4 and TRBJ2-1, is ETGVTQSPTHLIKTRGQQVTLRCSSQSGHNTVSWYQQALGQGPQFIFQYYREEENGRGNFPPRFSGLQFPNYSSELNVNALELDDSALYLCASSLAGDAYNEQFFGPGTRLTVL.

The V gene is TRBV1, the J gene TRBJ1-2; TRBD1, the table's D call, was not compared with the DNA. TRBV1 is reported as a pseudogene. The CDR3 length is 18 residues. For the CDR3, the DNA is TGCACCAGCAGCCACCCTCCTAAGGACAGGGAATTTTCAGGTGGCTACACCTTC. This codes for CTSSHPPKDREFSGGYTF.

The gene calls are TRBV27 and TRBJ1-1; unclear D gene. V gave up 8 bases and J gave up 1 base, with 14 bases separating them. Germline V gene data show CDR1 as MNHEY and CDR2 as SMNVEV (reference sequence). The CDR3 spans 14 residues. This chain's CDR3 is CASSSGVRNTEAFF. The CDR3 DNA reads as TGTGCCAGCTCATCAGGTGTTCGGAACACTGAAGCTTTCTTT.

The chain is built from TRBV6-6 and TRBJ1-5, with 8 bases fitting TRBD1. The CDR3 length is 16 residues. V was pared by 5 bases and J by 7 bases, with 13 bases of the junction left unmatched. Germline V gene data show CDR1 as MNHNY and CDR2 as SVGAGI (reference sequence). Here the CDR3 reads CASSVTLGTGGQPQHF. The CDR3 nucleotides are TGTGCCAGCAGTGTAACGCTTGGGACAGGTGGGCAGCCCCAGCATTTT.

This sequence joins TRBV4-1 and TRBJ2-7; 10 bases match TRBD1. There are 15 residues in the CDR3. The junction had 3 bases not matched to a gene; V was cut back by 4 bases and J by 0 bases. Germline V gives CDR1 MGHRA, CDR2 YSYEKL. CDR3: CASSRGTGVSYEQYF. DNA of the CDR3: TGCGCCAGCAGCCGAGGGACAGGGGTCTCCTACGAGCAGTACTTC.

This sequence joins TRBV5-1 and TRBJ1-4, with a weak D call TRBD1 (5 bases). The V and J ends lost 4 bases and 4 bases respectively, with 14 bases between them. Germline assignment: CDR1 SGHRS and CDR2 YFSETQ. This CDR3 region has 15 residues. The CDR3 DNA reads TGCGCCAGCAGCGGGGGGACGGGGTTTAATGAAAAACTGTTTTTT. Amino acid sequence: CASSGGTGFNEKLFF. Together with reference TRBV5-1 and TRBJ1-4, the CDR3 gives the full variable domain: KAGVTQTPRYLIKTRGQQVTLSCSPISGHRSVSWYQQTPGQGLQFLFEYFSETQRNKGNFPGRFSGRQFSNSRSEMNVSTLELGDSALYLCASSGGTGFNEKLFFGSGTQLSVL.

The chain couples TRBV28 to TRBJ1-2; 7 nucleotides align to TRBD1. V was pared by 2 bases and J by 8 bases, with 8 bases of the junction left unmatched. CDR1 and CDR2 from the germline V gene are MDHEN and SYDVKM. The CDR3 covers 14 residues. The CDR3 region has the DNA TGTGCCAGCAGTTTAGATCTAGGGGGCAGAGGCTACACCTTC. It translates to CASSLDLGGRGYTF.

The chain employs TRBV6-5 and TRBJ1-2; TRBD1 might be the D (6 bases). The CDR3 runs 11 residues. The V gene's germline CDR1 is MNHEY and CDR2 SVGAGI. V lost 10 bases and J lost 4, with 10 bases in between. The CDR3 DNA is TGTGCCACCACGGACAGCTATGGCTACACCTTC. It specifies CATTDSYGYTF.

The chain has TRBV19 and TRBJ1-4; TRBD1 agrees at 7 bases. This CDR3 has 17 residues. The junction had 11 bases not matched to a gene; V was cut back by 4 bases and J by 3 bases. Per the germline V gene, CDR1 is LNHDA and CDR2 is SQIVND (reference sequence). This chain's CDR3 is CASSKGGNRGANEKLFF. The CDR3 DNA follows: TGTGCCAGTAGTAAAGGGGGCAACCGAGGGGCTAATGAAAAACTGTTTTTT.

The genes are TRBV28 and TRBJ1-4; D is unresolved. With 6 bases removed from V and 8 bases from J, the gap between germline ends came to 16 bases. The CDR3 is made up of 14 amino acids. Germline values: CDR1 MDHEN, CDR2 SYDVKM. DNA for the CDR3: TGTGCCAGCAGAGGGAGCCAGCCTCAGGAAAAACTGTTTTTT. The encoded protein is CASRGSQPQEKLFF. The whole variable domain, remainder taken from reference TRBV28 and TRBJ1-4, is DVKVTQSSRYLVKRTGEKVFLECVQDMDHENMFWYRQDPGLGLRLIYFSYDVKMKEKGDIPEGYSVSREKKERFSLILESASTNQTSMYLCASRGSQPQEKLFFGSGTQLSVL.

V gene TRBV6-5 combines with J gene TRBJ2-1; 8 bases are shared with TRBD2. CDR3 size: 14 residues. Losses at the gene ends were 6 bases for V and 1 base for J; bases not matched to a gene: 2. Germline values: CDR1 MNHEY, CDR2 SVGAGI. The CDR3 sequence: CASSSGGSYNEQFF. The CDR3 DNA reads as TGTGCCAGCAGCAGCGGGGGATCCTACAATGAGCAGTTCTTC.

The chain joins TRBV5-1 to TRBJ2-2; 12 nucleotides agree with TRBD1. The CDR3 sequence is 17 residues long. The junction had 12 bases not matched to a gene; V was cut back by 4 bases and J by 8 bases. Germline CDR1 is SGHRS and CDR2 is YFSETQ. The CDR3 DNA reads as TGCGCCAGCAGCCCTCTAAAAGGGACAGGGGGCATAGGGGAGCTGTTTTTT. It encodes CASSPLKGTGGIGELFF.